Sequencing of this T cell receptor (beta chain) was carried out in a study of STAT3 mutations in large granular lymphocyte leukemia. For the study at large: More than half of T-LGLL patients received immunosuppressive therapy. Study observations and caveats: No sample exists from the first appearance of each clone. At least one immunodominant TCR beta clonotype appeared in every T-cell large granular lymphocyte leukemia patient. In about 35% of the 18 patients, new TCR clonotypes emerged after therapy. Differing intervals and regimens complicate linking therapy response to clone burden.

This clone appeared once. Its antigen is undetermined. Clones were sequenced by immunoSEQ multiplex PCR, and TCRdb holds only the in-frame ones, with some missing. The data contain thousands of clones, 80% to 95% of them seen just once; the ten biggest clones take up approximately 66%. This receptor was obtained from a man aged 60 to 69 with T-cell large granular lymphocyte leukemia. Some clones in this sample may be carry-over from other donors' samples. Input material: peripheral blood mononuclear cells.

CDR3 sequence reads: CASSLVVGTRAIYEQYF. CDR3 nucleotides: TGCGCCAGCAGCTTGGTAGTTGGGACTAGAGCTATCTACGAGCAGTACTTC. This chain links TRBV5-1 with TRBJ2-7, with 8 bases fitting TRBD2. V gave up 0 bases and J gave up 3 bases; unmatched junction bases: 11. Germline CDR1 and CDR2: SGHRS and YFSETQ. The CDR3 is made up of 17 amino acids.